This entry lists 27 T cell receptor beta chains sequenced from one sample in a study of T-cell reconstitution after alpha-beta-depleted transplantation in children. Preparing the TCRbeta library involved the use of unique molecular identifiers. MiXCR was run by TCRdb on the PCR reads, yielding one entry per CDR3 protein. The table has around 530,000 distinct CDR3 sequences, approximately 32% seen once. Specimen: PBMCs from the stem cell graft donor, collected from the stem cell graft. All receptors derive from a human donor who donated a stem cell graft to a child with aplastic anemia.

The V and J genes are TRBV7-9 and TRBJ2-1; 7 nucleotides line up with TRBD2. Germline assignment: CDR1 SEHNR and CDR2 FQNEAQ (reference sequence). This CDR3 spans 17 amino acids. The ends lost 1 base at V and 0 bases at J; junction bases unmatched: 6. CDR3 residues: CASSLVGAGSSYNEQFF. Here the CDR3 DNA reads TGTGCCAGCAGCTTAGTAGGAGCGGGGAGCTCCTACAATGAGCAGTTCTTC.

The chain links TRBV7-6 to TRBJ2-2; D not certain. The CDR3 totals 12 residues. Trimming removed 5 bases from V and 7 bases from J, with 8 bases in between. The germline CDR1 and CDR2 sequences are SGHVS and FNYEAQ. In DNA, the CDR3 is TGTGCCAGCAGCCCCGGGCTCGGGGAGCTGTTTTTT. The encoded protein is CASSPGLGELFF. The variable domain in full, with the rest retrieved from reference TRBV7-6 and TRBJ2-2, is GAGVSQSPRYKVTKRGQDVALRCDPISGHVSLYWYRQALGQGPEFLTYFNYEAQQDKSGLPNDRFSAERPEGSISTLTIQRTEQRDSAMYRCASSPGLGELFFGEGSRLTVL.

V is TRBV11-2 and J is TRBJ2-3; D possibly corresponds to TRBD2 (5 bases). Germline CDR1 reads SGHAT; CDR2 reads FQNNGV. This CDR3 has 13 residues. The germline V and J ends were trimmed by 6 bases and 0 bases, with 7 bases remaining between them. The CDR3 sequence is CASRWTSTDTQYF. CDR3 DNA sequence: TGTGCCAGCAGATGGACTAGCACAGATACGCAGTATTTT.

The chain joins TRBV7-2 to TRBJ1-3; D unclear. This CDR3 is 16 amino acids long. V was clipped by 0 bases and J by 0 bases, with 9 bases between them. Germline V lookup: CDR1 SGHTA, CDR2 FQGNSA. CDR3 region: CASSLALGSSGNTIYF. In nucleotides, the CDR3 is TGTGCCAGCAGCTTAGCGCTTGGTTCCTCTGGAAACACCATATATTTT.

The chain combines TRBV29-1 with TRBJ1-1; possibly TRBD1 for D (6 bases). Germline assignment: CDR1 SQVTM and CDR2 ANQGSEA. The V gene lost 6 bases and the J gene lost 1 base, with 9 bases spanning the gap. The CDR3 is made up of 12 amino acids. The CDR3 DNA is TGCAGCGTCCGAGGGGGGAACACTGAAGCTTTCTTT. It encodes CSVRGGNTEAFF.

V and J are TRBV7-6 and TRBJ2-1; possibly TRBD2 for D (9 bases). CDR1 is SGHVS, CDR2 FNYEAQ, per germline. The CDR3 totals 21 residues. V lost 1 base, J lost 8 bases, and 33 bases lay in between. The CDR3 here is CASSLDFRGRLASGDRDEQFF. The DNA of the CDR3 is TGTGCCAGCAGCTTAGATTTCAGGGGGCGCCTGGCTAGCGGGGATAGGGATGAGCAGTTCTTC.

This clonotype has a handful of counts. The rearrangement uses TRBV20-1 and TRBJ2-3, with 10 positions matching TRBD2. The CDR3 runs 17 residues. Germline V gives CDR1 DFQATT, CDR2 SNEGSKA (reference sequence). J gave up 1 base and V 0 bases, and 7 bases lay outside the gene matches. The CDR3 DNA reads TGCAGTGCTAGAGATCGGCAGCGGGAGGGAGGCACAGATACGCAGTATTTT. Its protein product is CSARDRQREGGTDTQYF.

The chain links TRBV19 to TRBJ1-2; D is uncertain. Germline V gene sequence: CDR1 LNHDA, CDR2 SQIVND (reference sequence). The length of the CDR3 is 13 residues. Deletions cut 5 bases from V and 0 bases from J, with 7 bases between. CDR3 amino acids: CASSPSANYGYTF. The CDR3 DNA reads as TGTGCCAGTAGTCCGAGTGCTAACTATGGCTACACCTTC. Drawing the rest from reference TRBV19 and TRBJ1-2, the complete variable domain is DGGITQSPKYLFRKEGQNVTLSCEQNLNHDAMYWYRQDPGQGLRLIYYSQIVNDFQKGDIAEGYSVSREKKESFPLTVTSAQKNPTAFYLCASSPSANYGYTFGSGTRLTVV.

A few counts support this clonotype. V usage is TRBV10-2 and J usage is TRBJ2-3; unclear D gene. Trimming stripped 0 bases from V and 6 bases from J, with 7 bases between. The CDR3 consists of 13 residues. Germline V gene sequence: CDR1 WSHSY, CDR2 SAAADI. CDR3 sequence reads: CASSESTRDTQYF. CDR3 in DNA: TGCGCCAGCAGTGAGTCGACGAGGGATACGCAGTATTTT.

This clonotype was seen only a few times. CDR3 sequence: CATPLGQGAPGANVLTF. Written as DNA, the CDR3 is TGTGCCACCCCCTTGGGACAGGGGGCGCCTGGGGCCAACGTCCTGACTTTC. V is TRBV5-3 and J is TRBJ2-6; 12 nucleotides agree with TRBD1. TRBV5-3 is noted as an ORF with a role that remains uncertain. V was clipped by 9 bases and J by 2 bases; unmatched bases: 9. The CDR3 consists of 17 residues.

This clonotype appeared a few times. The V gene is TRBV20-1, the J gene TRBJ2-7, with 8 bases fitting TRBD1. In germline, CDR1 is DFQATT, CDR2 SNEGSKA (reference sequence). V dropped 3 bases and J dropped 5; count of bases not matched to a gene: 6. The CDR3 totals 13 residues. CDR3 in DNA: TGCAGTGCTAGGCCGACAGGGGTACACGAGCAGTACTTC. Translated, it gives CSARPTGVHEQYF.

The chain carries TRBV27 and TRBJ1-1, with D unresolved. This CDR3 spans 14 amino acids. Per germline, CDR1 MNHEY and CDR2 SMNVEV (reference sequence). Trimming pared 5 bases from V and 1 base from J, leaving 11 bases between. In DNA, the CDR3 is TGTGCCAGCAGTCCTCGTGGGCAGAACACTGAAGCTTTCTTT. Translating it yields CASSPRGQNTEAFF.

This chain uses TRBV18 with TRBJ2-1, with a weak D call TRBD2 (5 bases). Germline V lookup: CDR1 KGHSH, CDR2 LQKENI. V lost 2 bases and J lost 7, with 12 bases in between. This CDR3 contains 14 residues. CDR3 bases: TGTGCCAGCTCACCAAGAGGGCTGGGGAATGAGCAGTTCTTC. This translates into CASSPRGLGNEQFF.

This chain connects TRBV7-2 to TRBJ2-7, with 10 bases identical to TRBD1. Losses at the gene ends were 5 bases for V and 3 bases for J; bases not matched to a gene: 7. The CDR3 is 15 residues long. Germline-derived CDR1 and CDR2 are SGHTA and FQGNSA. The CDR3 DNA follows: TGTGCCAGCAGCCTAGGGACAGGGGTCAACTACGAGCAGTACTTC. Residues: CASSLGTGVNYEQYF.

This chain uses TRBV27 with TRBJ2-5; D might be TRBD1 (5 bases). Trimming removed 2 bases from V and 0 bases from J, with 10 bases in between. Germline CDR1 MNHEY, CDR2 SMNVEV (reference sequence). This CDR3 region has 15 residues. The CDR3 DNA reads TGTGCCAGCAGTTTAATCCTAGGGGACCAAGAGACCCAGTACTTC. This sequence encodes CASSLILGDQETQYF.

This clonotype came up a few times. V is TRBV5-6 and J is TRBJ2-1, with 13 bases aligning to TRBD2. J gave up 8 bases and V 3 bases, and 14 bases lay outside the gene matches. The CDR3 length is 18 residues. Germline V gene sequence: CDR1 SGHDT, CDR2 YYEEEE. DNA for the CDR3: TGTGCCAGCAGCTCCTTTAAAACTAGCGGGAGGGCCGGATATGAGCAGTTCTTC. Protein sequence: CASSSFKTSGRAGYEQFF.

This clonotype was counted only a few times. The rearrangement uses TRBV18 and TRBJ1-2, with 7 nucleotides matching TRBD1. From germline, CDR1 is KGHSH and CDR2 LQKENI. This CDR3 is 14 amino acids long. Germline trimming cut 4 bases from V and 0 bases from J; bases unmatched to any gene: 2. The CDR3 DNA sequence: TGTGCCAGCTCACAGGGACAGACTAACTATGGCTACACCTTC. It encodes CASSQGQTNYGYTF.

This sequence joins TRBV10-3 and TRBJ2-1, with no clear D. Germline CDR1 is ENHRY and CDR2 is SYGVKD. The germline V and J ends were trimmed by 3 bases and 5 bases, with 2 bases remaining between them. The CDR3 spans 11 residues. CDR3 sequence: CAISDHNEQFF. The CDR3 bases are TGTGCCATCAGTGACCACAATGAGCAGTTCTTC.

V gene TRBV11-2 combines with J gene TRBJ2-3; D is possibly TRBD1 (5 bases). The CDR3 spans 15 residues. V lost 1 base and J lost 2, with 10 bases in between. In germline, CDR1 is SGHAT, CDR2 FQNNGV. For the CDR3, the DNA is TGTGCCAGCAGCTTAGTGGCAGGGTACACAGATACGCAGTATTTT. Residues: CASSLVAGYTDTQYF.

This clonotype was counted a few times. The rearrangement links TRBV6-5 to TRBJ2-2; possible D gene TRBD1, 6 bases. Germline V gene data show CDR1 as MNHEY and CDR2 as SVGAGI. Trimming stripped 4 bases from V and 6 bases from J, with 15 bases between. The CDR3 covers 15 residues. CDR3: CASSSEPGVAGELFF. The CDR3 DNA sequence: TGTGCCAGCAGTTCGGAGCCAGGGGTGGCCGGGGAGCTGTTTTTT.

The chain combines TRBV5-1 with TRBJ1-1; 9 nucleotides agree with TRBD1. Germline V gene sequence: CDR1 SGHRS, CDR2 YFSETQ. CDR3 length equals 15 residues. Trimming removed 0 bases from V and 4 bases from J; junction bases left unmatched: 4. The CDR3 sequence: CASSLDGQGSTEAFF. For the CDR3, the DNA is TGCGCCAGCAGCTTGGATGGACAGGGGAGCACTGAAGCTTTCTTT.

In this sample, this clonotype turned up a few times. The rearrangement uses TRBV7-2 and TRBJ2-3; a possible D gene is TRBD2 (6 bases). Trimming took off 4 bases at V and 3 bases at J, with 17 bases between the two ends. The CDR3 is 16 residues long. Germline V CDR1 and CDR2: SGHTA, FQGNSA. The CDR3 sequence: CASSSKAGLGTDTQYF. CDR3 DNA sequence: TGTGCCAGCAGCTCAAAAGCGGGCCTCGGGACAGATACGCAGTATTTT.

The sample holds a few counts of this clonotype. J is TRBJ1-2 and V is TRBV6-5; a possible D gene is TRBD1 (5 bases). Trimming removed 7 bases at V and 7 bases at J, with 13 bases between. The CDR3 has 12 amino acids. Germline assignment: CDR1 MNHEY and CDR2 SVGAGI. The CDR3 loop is CASIGETGGYTF. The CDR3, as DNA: TGTGCCAGCATAGGGGAAACCGGTGGCTACACCTTC.

This CDR3 is CSAGLQGAVKAFF. Here the CDR3 DNA reads TGCAGTGCAGGTCTACAGGGGGCAGTTAAAGCTTTCTTT. This chain uses TRBV20-1 with TRBJ1-1; TRBD1 aligns across 9 bases. Unmatched junction bases numbered 11, after V lost 6 bases and J lost 9 bases. Germline CDR1 is DFQATT and CDR2 is SNEGSKA (reference sequence). CDR3 length: 13 amino acids.

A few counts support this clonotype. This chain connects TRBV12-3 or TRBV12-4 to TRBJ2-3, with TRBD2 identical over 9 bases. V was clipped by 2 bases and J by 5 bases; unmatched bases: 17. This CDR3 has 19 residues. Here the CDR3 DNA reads TGTGCCAGCAGTTTACGCAGGGCAGGGATAGCGGGAGATCGAGATACGCAGTATTTT. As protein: CASSLRRAGIAGDRDTQYF.

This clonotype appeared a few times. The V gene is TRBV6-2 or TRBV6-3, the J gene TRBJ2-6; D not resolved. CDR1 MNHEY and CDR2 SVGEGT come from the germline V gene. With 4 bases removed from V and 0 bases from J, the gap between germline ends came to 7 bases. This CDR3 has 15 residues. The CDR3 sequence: CASSSGDSGANVLTF. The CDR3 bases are TGTGCCAGCAGTTCCGGTGACTCTGGGGCCAACGTCCTGACTTTC.

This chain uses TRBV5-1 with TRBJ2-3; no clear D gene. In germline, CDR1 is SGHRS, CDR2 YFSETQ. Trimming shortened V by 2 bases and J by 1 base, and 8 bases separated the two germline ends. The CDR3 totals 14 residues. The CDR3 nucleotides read TGCGCCAGCAGCTTCTTAGAGGGCACAGATACGCAGTATTTT. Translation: CASSFLEGTDTQYF.